These T cell receptor beta chains were read from a single sample in a study of blood T cell repertoires in COVID-19. Sequenced by immunoSEQ multiplex PCR; TCRdb stores in-frame clones only, minus some. In the table there are about 400,000 clones, 86% of which are singletons. Sequenced input: peripheral blood. Receptors were obtained from a woman aged 30 to 39 with active or convalescent COVID-19. The CDR3 runs from the conserved cysteine through the conserved F or W. Fields, in order: clone size, J gene, V gene, D gene, CDR3 protein, CDR3 DNA. A D gene is named only where the DNA matches it firmly. Clone size appears in some rows only: once, few, many, or a class for an expanded clone.

abundance: -
j_gene: TRBJ1-1
v_gene: TRBV5-1
d_gene: -
CDR3aa: CASSLSQGTEAFF
CDR3nt: TGCGCCAGCAGCTTGTCACAGGGCACTGAAGCTTTCTTT

abundance: once
j_gene: TRBJ2-1
v_gene: TRBV5-1
d_gene: -
CDR3aa: CASLEGGNNEQFF
CDR3nt: TGCGCCAGCTTAGAGGGGGGGAACAATGAGCAGTTCTTC

abundance: -
j_gene: TRBJ2-5
v_gene: TRBV5-1
d_gene: -
CDR3aa: CASSLVGPQETQYF
CDR3nt: TGCGCCAGCAGCTTGGTGGGGCCACAAGAGACCCAGTACTTC

abundance: -
j_gene: TRBJ1-5
v_gene: TRBV4-1
d_gene: -
CDR3aa: CASSPVLGVGASNQPQHF
CDR3nt: TGCGCCAGCAGCCCAGTCTTGGGAGTAGGAGCGAGCAATCAGCCCCAGCATTTT

abundance: -
j_gene: TRBJ1-2
v_gene: TRBV27
d_gene: TRBD1
CDR3aa: CASSLTNTLAGQGYYGYTF
CDR3nt: TGTGCCAGCAGTTTAACGAATACGTTAGCGGGACAGGGATACTATGGCTACACCTTC

abundance: -
j_gene: TRBJ1-2
v_gene: TRBV28
d_gene: -
CDR3aa: CASSLIDRSNGYTF
CDR3nt: TGTGCCAGCAGTTTAATTGACAGGTCCAATGGCTACACCTTC

abundance: -
j_gene: TRBJ1-3
v_gene: TRBV7-2
d_gene: -
CDR3aa: CASSLATTAGNTIYF
CDR3nt: TGTGCCAGCAGCTTAGCGACAACGGCAGGAAACACCATATATTTT

abundance: -
j_gene: TRBJ1-2
v_gene: TRBV29-1
d_gene: -
CDR3aa: CSVESLIYSGEPPFNYGYTF
CDR3nt: TGCAGCGTTGAATCCCTTATTTATAGCGGAGAGCCGCCTTTTAACTATGGCTACACCTTC

abundance: -
j_gene: TRBJ1-3
v_gene: TRBV6-5
d_gene: TRBD1
CDR3aa: CASTRQGSGNTIYF
CDR3nt: TGTGCCAGCACCAGACAGGGCTCTGGAAACACCATATATTTT

abundance: -
j_gene: TRBJ2-5
v_gene: TRBV4-1
d_gene: -
CDR3aa: CASSPNHNREETQYF
CDR3nt: TGCGCCAGCAGCCCAAACCATAACAGGGAAGAGACCCAGTACTTC

abundance: -
j_gene: TRBJ1-2
v_gene: TRBV12-1
d_gene: -
CDR3aa: CASSFDSLGVYGYTF
CDR3nt: TGTGCCAGCAGCTTTGATTCGCTAGGAGTCTATGGCTACACCTTC